These 8 T cell receptor beta chains came from one sample sequenced in a study of blood T cell repertoires in COVID-19. TCRdb's table, derived via immunoSEQ multiplex PCR, lists solely in-frame clones and lacks some. The sample comprises 150,000 to 200,000 clones, about four fifths of which are singletons, and approximately 7.3% rests with the top ten. The sequenced sample was peripheral blood. The receptors come from a human donor in a cohort sampled during active COVID-19.

J is TRBJ1-4 and V is TRBV7-9, with D hard to call. V was shortened by 5 bases and J by 6 bases, with 19 bases between the two germline ends. This CDR3 contains 16 residues. Per the germline V gene, CDR1 is SEHNR and CDR2 is FQNEAQ (reference sequence). CDR3 sequence reads: CASSQIHSGPDEKLFF. CDR3 coding DNA: TGTGCCAGCAGCCAAATCCACAGCGGACCGGATGAAAAACTGTTTTTT.

This clone was picked up a small number of times. The genes are TRBV18 and TRBJ2-7; D is perhaps TRBD1 (5 bases). The CDR3 consists of 13 residues. Germline CDR1 and CDR2: KGHSH and LQKENI. V was clipped by 1 base and J by 6 bases, with 10 bases between them. The CDR3 bases are TGTGCCAGCTCACCACAGGAAAGGGGCGAGCAGTACTTC. Protein product: CASSPQERGEQYF.

This chain connects TRBV6-5 to TRBJ1-4; possible D gene TRBD1, 6 bases. The ends were cut back, 10 bases at V and 5 bases at J, with 14 bases in the middle. This CDR3 is built from 13 residues. Germline V gives CDR1 MNHEY, CDR2 SVGAGI. The CDR3 region has the DNA TGTGCCACTACGGGGGGCGCGAATGAAAAACTGTTTTTT. It codes for CATTGGANEKLFF.

The chain is built from TRBV7-9 and TRBJ1-5; 9 nucleotides match TRBD1. The germline V gene encodes CDR1 SEHNR and CDR2 FQNEAQ (reference sequence). This CDR3 has 16 residues. Unmatched junction bases numbered 8, after V lost 3 bases and J lost 5 bases. CDR3 in amino acids: CASSFTGTGTYQPQHF. The CDR3 DNA reads as TGTGCCAGCAGCTTCACCGGGACAGGGACTTATCAGCCCCAGCATTTT.

This clone was seen only once. The rearrangement links TRBV2 to TRBJ1-1, with 7 bases identical to TRBD1. The CDR3 has 14 amino acids. Germline CDR1 and CDR2: SNHLY and FYNNEI. With V trimmed by 6 bases and J by 0 bases, 4 bases remained unmatched. CDR3 protein: CASRIRGMNTEAFF. Here the CDR3 DNA reads TGTGCCAGCAGAATCAGGGGGATGAACACTGAAGCTTTCTTT.

CDR3: CASSSDRFYEQYF. Written as DNA, the CDR3 is TGCGCCAGCAGCTCAGACAGATTCTACGAGCAGTACTTC. The chain couples TRBV4-1 to TRBJ2-7; D possibly corresponds to TRBD1 (5 bases). The V and J ends lost 5 bases and 3 bases respectively, with 11 bases between them. Per germline, CDR1 MGHRA and CDR2 YSYEKL. This CDR3 contains 13 residues.

The chain uses TRBV3-1 (or the pseudogene TRBV3-2) and TRBJ2-5, with TRBD2 matching 7 bases. With 4 bases clipped from V and 5 bases from J, the junction kept 16 bases outside the gene matches. The CDR3 sequence is 17 residues long. CDR1 LGHDT and CDR2 YNNKEL come from the germline V gene (reference sequence). The CDR3 DNA reads as TGTGCCAGCAGCCCCTCTCGACTAGCCGGTCTCGGGGAGACCCAGTACTTC. Protein product: CASSPSRLAGLGETQYF.

The rearrangement links TRBV11-2 to TRBJ2-7; 7 bases align to TRBD2. After removal of 3 bases from V and 3 bases from J, the junction contained 5 bases not matched to a gene. From germline, CDR1 is SGHAT and CDR2 FQNNGV. The CDR3 sequence is 14 residues long. The CDR3 is CASSLTSTIYEQYF. CDR3 bases: TGTGCCAGCAGCTTGACTAGCACTATCTACGAGCAGTACTTC.